The clone carrying this T cell receptor beta chain was recorded once. Its specificity is not known. The sample is drawn from a study of cytomegalovirus exposure and HLA in healthy donors. General study findings and limits: It was reported in a later analysis that an Asian-associated ancestry cluster showed fewer N-insertions than the roughly 670-donor mean. Later genetic work tied a missense DCLRE1C variant to beta-chain V and J trimming. Some segments of the V type, notably TRBV6-2 and TRBV6-3, were excluded as indistinguishable.

Researchers ran the PCR with 60 Vbeta and 13 Jbeta primers. Profiled with immunoSEQ multiplex PCR; TCRdb holds only in-frame clones, not every one. The table lists about 100,000 clones, 75% to 90% of them singletons. The CDR3 contains 14 residues. V lost 5 bases and J 0 bases, leaving 8 bases between the germline ends. Germline CDR1 MDHEN, CDR2 SYDVKM. This chain joins TRBV28 and TRBJ2-4, with D uncertain. Sample: PBMCs. The sequence was collected from a man in his thirties or forties in good health and CMV-seronegative. The CDR3 DNA reads TGTGCCAGCAGTACTCGAGTAGCCAAAAACATTCAGTACTTC. Protein product: CASSTRVAKNIQYF.